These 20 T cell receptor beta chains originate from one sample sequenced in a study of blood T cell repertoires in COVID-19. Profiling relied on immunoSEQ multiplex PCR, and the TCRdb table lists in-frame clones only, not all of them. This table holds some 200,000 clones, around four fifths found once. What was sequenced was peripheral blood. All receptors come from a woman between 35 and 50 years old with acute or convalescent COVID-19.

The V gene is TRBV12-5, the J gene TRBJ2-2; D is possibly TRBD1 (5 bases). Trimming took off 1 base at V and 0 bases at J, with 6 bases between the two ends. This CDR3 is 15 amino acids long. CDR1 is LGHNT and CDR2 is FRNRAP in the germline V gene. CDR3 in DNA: TGTGCTAGTGGTTTGGGACAGACGAACACCGGGGAGCTGTTTTTT. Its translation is CASGLGQTNTGELFF.

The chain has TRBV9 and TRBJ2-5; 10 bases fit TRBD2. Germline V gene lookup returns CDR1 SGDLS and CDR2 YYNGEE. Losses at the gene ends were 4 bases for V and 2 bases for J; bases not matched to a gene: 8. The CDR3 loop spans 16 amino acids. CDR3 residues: CASSWGGLAQQETQYF. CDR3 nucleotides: TGTGCCAGCAGCTGGGGGGGACTAGCGCAACAAGAGACCCAGTACTTC.

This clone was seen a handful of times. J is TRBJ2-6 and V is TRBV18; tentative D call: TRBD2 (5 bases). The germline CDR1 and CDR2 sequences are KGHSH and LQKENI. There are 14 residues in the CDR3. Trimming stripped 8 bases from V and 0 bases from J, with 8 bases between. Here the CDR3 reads CASAEDSGANVLTF. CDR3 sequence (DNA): TGTGCCAGCGCGGAGGACTCTGGGGCCAACGTCCTGACTTTC. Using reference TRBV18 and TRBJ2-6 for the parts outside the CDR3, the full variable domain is NAGVMQNPRHLVRRRGQEARLRCSPMKGHSHVYWYRQLPEEGLKFMVYLQKENIIDESGMPKERFSAEFPKEGPSILRIQQVVRGDSAAYFCASAEDSGANVLTFGAGSRLTVL.

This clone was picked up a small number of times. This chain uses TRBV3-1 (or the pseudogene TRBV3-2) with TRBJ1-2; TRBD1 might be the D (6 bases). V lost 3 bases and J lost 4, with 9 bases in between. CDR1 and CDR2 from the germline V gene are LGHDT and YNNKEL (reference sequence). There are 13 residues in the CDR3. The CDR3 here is CASSQGAGYGYTF. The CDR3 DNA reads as TGTGCCAGCAGCCAGGGGGCAGGCTATGGCTACACCTTC.

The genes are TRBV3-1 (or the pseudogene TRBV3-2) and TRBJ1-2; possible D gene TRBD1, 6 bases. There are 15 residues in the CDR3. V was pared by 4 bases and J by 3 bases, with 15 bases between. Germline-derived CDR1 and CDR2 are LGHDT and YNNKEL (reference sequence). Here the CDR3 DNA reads TGTGCCAGCAGCCTCGGACCAGGGGAGTACTATGGCTACACCTTC. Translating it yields CASSLGPGEYYGYTF.

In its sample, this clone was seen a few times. As DNA, the CDR3 is TGTGCCAGCAGCGTAGGCCTACCAGAGGGAGGAGAGCAGTACTTC. Translating it yields CASSVGLPEGGEQYF. The V call is TRBV9, the J call TRBJ2-7; D is perhaps TRBD2 (6 bases). The CDR3 has 15 residues. Germline V gene data show CDR1 as SGDLS and CDR2 as YYNGEE. Trimming removed 0 bases from V and 7 bases from J, with 17 bases in between.

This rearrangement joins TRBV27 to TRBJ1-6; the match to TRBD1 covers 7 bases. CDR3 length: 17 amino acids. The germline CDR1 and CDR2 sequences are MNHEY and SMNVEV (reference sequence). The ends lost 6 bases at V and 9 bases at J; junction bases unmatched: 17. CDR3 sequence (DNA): TGTGCCAGCAGCCCCATGCTGACAGGGCCCCAGACTTCACCCCTCCACTTT. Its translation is CASSPMLTGPQTSPLHF.

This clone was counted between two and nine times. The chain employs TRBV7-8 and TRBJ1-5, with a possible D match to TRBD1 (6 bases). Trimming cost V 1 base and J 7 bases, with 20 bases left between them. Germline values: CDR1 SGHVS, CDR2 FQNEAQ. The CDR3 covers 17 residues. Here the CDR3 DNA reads TGTGCCAGCAGCTTAGAATTCAGGACAGTCTCTCGACAGCCCCAGCATTTT. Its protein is CASSLEFRTVSRQPQHF.

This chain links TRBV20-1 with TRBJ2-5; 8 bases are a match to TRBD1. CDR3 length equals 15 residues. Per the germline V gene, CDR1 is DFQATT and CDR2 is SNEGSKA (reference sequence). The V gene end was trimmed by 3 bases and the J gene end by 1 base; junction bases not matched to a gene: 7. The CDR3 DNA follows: TGCAGTGCTAGTAGGAGGGGACAGGTCCAAGAGACCCAGTACTTC. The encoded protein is CSASRRGQVQETQYF.

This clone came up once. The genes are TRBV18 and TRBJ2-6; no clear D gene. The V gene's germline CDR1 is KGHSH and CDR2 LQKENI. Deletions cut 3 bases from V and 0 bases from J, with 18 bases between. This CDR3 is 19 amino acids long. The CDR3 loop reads CASSPLHPPGLSGANVLTF. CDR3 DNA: TGTGCCAGCTCACCCCTCCACCCGCCAGGCCTCTCTGGGGCCAACGTCCTGACTTTC.

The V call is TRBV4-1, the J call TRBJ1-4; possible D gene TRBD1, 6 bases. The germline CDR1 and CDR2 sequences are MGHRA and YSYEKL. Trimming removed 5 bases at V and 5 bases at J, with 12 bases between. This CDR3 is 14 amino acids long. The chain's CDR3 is CASSRDRLNEKLFF. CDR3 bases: TGCGCCAGCAGCAGAGACAGGCTAAATGAAAAACTGTTTTTT.

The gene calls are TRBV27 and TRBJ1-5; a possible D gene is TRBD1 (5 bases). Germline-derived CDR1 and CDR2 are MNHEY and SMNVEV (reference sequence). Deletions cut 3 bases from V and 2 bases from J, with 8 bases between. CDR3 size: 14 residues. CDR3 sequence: CASSFGRGNQPQHF. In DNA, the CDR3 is TGTGCCAGCAGTTTCGGCAGGGGCAATCAGCCCCAGCATTTT.

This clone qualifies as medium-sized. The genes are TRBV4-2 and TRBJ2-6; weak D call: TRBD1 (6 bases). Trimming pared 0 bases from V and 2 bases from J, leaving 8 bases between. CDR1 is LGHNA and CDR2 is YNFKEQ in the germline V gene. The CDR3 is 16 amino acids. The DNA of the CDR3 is TGTGCCAGCAGCCAAGATGGGGGCGCTGGGGCCAACGTCCTGACTTTC. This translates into CASSQDGGAGANVLTF.

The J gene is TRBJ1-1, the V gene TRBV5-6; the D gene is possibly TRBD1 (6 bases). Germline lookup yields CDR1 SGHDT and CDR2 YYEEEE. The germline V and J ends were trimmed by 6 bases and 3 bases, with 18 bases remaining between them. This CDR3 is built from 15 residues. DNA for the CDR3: TGTGCCAGCACCCAGGGGTACACTTCTCACACTGAAGCTTTCTTT. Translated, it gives CASTQGYTSHTEAFF.

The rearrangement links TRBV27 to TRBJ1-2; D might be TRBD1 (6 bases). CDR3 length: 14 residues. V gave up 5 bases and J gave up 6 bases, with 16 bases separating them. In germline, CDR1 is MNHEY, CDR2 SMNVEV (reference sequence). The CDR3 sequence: CASSATGTSDGYTF. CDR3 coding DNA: TGTGCCAGCAGTGCTACCGGGACATCTGATGGCTACACCTTC.

The CDR3: CASSRGFSSYEQYF. Written as DNA, the CDR3 is TGTGCCAGCTCAAGGGGATTTTCCTCCTACGAGCAGTACTTC. This sequence joins TRBV18 and TRBJ2-7; a weak D match, TRBD1 (5 bases). The CDR3 is made up of 14 amino acids. V was pared by 5 bases and J by 0 bases, with 11 bases between. Germline-derived CDR1 and CDR2 are KGHSH and LQKENI.

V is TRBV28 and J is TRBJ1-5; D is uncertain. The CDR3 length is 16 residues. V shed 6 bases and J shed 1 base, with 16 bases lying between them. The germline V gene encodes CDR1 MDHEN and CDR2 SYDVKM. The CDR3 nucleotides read TGTGCCAGCAGCTCCGGGGTGGCCTCGAGCAATCAGCCCCAGCATTTT. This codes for CASSSGVASSNQPQHF.

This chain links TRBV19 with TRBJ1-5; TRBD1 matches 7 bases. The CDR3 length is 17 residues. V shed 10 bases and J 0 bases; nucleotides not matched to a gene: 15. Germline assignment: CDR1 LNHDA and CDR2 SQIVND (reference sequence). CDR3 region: CATAASGQTHSNQPQHF. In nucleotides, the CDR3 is TGTGCCACCGCAGCCTCGGGACAGACTCATAGCAATCAGCCCCAGCATTTT. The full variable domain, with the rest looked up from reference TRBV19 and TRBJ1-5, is DGGITQSPKYLFRKEGQNVTLSCEQNLNHDAMYWYRQDPGQGLRLIYYSQIVNDFQKGDIAEGYSVSREKKESFPLTVTSAQKNPTAFYLCATAASGQTHSNQPQHFGDGTRLSIL.

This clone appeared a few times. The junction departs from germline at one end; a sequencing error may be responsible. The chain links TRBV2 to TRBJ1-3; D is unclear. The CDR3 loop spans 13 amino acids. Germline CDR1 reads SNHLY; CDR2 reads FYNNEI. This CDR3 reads CASRDRGGNTIYF. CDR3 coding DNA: TGTGCCAGCCGTGACCGCGGTGGAAACACCATATATTTT.

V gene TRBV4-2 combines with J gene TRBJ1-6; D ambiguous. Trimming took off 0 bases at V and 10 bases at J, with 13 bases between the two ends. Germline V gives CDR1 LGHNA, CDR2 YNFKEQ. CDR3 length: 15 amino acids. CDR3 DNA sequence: TGTGCCAGCAGCCAAGATGTCGGGAAAAAGTCACCCCTCCACTTT. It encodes CASSQDVGKKSPLHF.